These 27 T cell receptor beta chains were all obtained from the same sample, sequenced in a study of regulatory T cells in long-lasting Graves disease. As for time point: persistent/refractory GD, antithyroid drugs over 5 years with positive TRAb. With RNA extracted from PBMCs as input, the TCR library was made. Arm-PCR of CDR3 regions with iRepertoire HTBI primers generated TCR beta libraries. Each CDR3 protein gets one entry after TCRdb re-called the multiplex PCR reads with MiXCR. The sample has about 430,000 distinct CDR3 sequences, around a fifth seen once; the top ten hold roughly an eighth. The material sequenced was peripheral blood mononuclear cells (PBMCs), taken when the disease was refractory, from a patient treated with antithyroid drugs. The receptors stem from a female donor with Graves disease.

The rearrangement joins TRBV29-1 to TRBJ2-3; no firm D call. The germline V gene encodes CDR1 SQVTM and CDR2 ANQGSEA. CDR3 size: 11 residues. V was shortened by 4 bases and J by 12 bases, with 14 bases between the two germline ends. The CDR3 sequence is CSVVVGLLQYF. The DNA of the CDR3 is TGCAGCGTTGTCGTGGGTCTCCTCCAGTATTTT.

The chain couples TRBV19 to TRBJ2-1; D tentatively reads TRBD1 or TRBD2 (5 bases each). The CDR3 is made up of 15 amino acids. Trimming left V 1 base short and J 3 bases short, with 10 bases between. CDR1 is LNHDA, CDR2 SQIVND, per germline (reference sequence). In nucleotides, the CDR3 is TGTGCCAGTAGTATAGCGGGACCAGACTACAATGAGCAGTTCTTC. It translates to CASSIAGPDYNEQFF.

A few counts support this clonotype. J is TRBJ2-2 and V is TRBV11-3; 8 bases fit TRBD1. Trimming at V came to 5 bases and at J to 3 bases, leaving 5 bases not matched to a gene. CDR3 length: 15 residues. The V gene's germline CDR1 is SGHNT and CDR2 YENEEA. The CDR3 loop reads CASSPQGADTGELFF. The CDR3 bases are TGTGCCAGCAGCCCGCAGGGGGCGGACACCGGGGAGCTGTTTTTT.

The CDR3 DNA follows: TGTGCCACGCAGGACAGGGCGCGAACCGGGGAGCTGTTTTTT. Its translation is CATQDRARTGELFF. The chain combines TRBV24-1 with TRBJ2-2; 8 bases align to TRBD1. CDR3 length: 14 amino acids. The ends lost 10 bases at V and 5 bases at J; junction bases unmatched: 8. Per the germline V gene, CDR1 is KGHDR and CDR2 is SFDVKD.

This clonotype was seen ten or more times. This rearrangement joins TRBV28 to TRBJ1-2, with D possibly TRBD1 on 6 matching bases. The germline gives CDR1 MDHEN, CDR2 SYDVKM. The CDR3 loop spans 14 amino acids. The V end lost 4 bases, the J end lost 7 bases, and 16 bases lay between the germline ends. CDR3 sequence (DNA): TGTGCCAGCAGTTCCCCGACAGGCAGGATTGGCTACACCTTC. Its protein is CASSSPTGRIGYTF.

This clonotype came up a few times. V gene TRBV10-1 combines with J gene TRBJ2-4; D is ambiguous. Germline values: CDR1 WNHNN, CDR2 SYGVQD (reference sequence). V dropped 7 bases and J dropped 2 bases, with 15 bases sitting between them. The CDR3 runs 15 residues. In DNA, the CDR3 is TGCGCCAGCATGCCCAAGACCCCCACCAAAAACATTCAGTACTTC. Amino acid sequence: CASMPKTPTKNIQYF.

The table lists this clonotype with many counts. The chain employs TRBV15 and TRBJ1-2, with a tentative D call TRBD1 (5 bases). The germline V and J ends were trimmed by 0 bases and 7 bases, with 9 bases remaining between them. The CDR3 contains 13 residues. The germline V gene encodes CDR1 LNHNV and CDR2 YYDKDF (reference sequence). The CDR3 here is CATSRDRGGGYTF. DNA of the CDR3: TGTGCCACCAGCAGAGATAGGGGAGGTGGCTACACCTTC.

The V gene is TRBV4-1, the J gene TRBJ2-5; a possible D gene is TRBD2 (5 bases). The CDR3 consists of 16 residues. Trimming left V 1 base short and J 0 bases short, with 12 bases between. The germline CDR1 and CDR2 sequences are MGHRA and YSYEKL. CDR3 sequence reads: CASSQVGSDYQETQYF. Here the CDR3 DNA reads TGCGCCAGCAGCCAAGTCGGGTCGGACTACCAAGAGACCCAGTACTTC.

For this clonotype: Given a much more abundant clone one base away, this may be a read error. The chain combines TRBV2 with TRBJ2-7, with TRBD2 matching over 10 bases. The CDR3 length is 13 residues. Trimming took 8 bases from V and 5 from J; bases not matched to a gene: 6. CDR1 is SNHLY, CDR2 FYNNEI, per germline. Here the CDR3 reads CASGKREGDEQYF. CDR3 sequence (DNA): TGTGCCAGCGGTAAGCGGGAGGGGGACGAGCAGTACTTC.

The chain links TRBV29-1 to TRBJ1-3; D gene unclear. The germline gives CDR1 SQVTM, CDR2 ANQGSEA. V lost 3 bases and J lost 4, with 7 bases in between. This CDR3 has 12 residues. CDR3 coding DNA: TGCAGCGTTGATACAGACGGAAACACCATATATTTT. Protein product: CSVDTDGNTIYF.

A few counts support this clonotype. The V and J genes are TRBV7-2 and TRBJ2-2, with 14 bases matching TRBD2. The CDR3 spans 20 residues. Unmatched junction bases numbered 14, after V lost 2 bases and J lost 6 bases. The germline CDR1 and CDR2 sequences are SGHTA and FQGNSA. CDR3 residues: CASSLPGTSGSAYGAGELFF. The CDR3 DNA follows: TGTGCCAGCAGCTTACCAGGGACTAGCGGGAGCGCCTATGGGGCCGGGGAGCTGTTTTTT.

The chain joins TRBV14 to TRBJ2-6; tentatively, D is TRBD2 (5 bases). This CDR3 contains 17 residues. Per the germline V gene, CDR1 is SGHDN and CDR2 is FVKESK. Trimming took off 7 bases at V and 0 bases at J, with 16 bases between the two ends. The CDR3: CASNREGRPSGANVLTF. The CDR3 region has the DNA TGTGCCAGCAATAGAGAGGGTAGACCCTCTGGGGCCAACGTCCTGACTTTC.

This clonotype has at least ten counts. J is TRBJ1-2 and V is TRBV11-2; weak D call: TRBD1 (5 bases). Germline V CDR1 and CDR2: SGHAT, FQNNGV. Trimming took 5 bases from V and 5 from J, leaving 21 bases between them. The CDR3 runs 16 residues. The CDR3 nucleotides read TGTGCCAGCAGCCCGCAGACCGGGACTGAGGTTTATGGCTACACCTTC. Protein: CASSPQTGTEVYGYTF.

This chain uses TRBV11-2 with TRBJ2-3, with no clear D. V shed 2 bases and J shed 2 bases, with 8 bases lying between them. Germline V gene data show CDR1 as SGHAT and CDR2 as FQNNGV. CDR3 length equals 14 residues. Here the CDR3 reads CASSLRRITDTQYF. CDR3 in DNA: TGTGCCAGCAGCTTAAGGCGGATCACAGATACGCAGTATTTT.

This clonotype was found many times. This chain uses TRBV7-2 with TRBJ1-2; possibly TRBD1 for D (5 bases). V was trimmed by 3 bases and J by 5 bases, leaving 13 bases between them. The CDR3 is made up of 14 amino acids. Germline V CDR1 and CDR2: SGHTA, FQGNSA. The CDR3 reads CASSLGQLLYGYTF. CDR3 coding DNA: TGTGCCAGCAGCTTGGGGCAACTCCTTTATGGCTACACCTTC.

There are a few counts of this clonotype. The rearrangement uses TRBV5-1 and TRBJ2-3; 11 bases agree with TRBD1. Germline assignment: CDR1 SGHRS and CDR2 YFSETQ. The CDR3 consists of 15 residues. Unmatched junction bases numbered 5, after V lost 3 bases and J lost 5 bases. The CDR3 sequence is CASSSDRGRGDTQYF. The CDR3 nucleotides are TGCGCCAGCAGCTCGGACAGGGGGCGCGGAGATACGCAGTATTTT. Full variable domain (rest looked up from reference TRBV5-1 and TRBJ2-3): KAGVTQTPRYLIKTRGQQVTLSCSPISGHRSVSWYQQTPGQGLQFLFEYFSETQRNKGNFPGRFSGRQFSNSRSEMNVSTLELGDSALYLCASSSDRGRGDTQYFGPGTRLTVL.

V is TRBV18 and J is TRBJ2-2, with D unclear. This CDR3 has 16 amino acids. With 3 bases removed from V and 2 bases from J, the gap between germline ends came to 13 bases. Germline V gives CDR1 KGHSH, CDR2 LQKENI. In DNA, the CDR3 is TGTGCCAGCTCACCTCTCGATCCACGAAACACCGGGGAGCTGTTTTTT. It yields the protein CASSPLDPRNTGELFF.

V and J are TRBV7-2 and TRBJ1-3; TRBD1 aligns across 7 bases. This CDR3 has 15 residues. Germline assignment: CDR1 SGHTA and CDR2 FQGNSA. Trimming removed 7 bases from V and 3 bases from J; junction bases left unmatched: 9. CDR3 protein: CASTTGTALGNTIYF. Written as DNA, the CDR3 is TGTGCCAGCACCACAGGGACAGCGCTTGGAAACACCATATATTTT.

This clonotype was counted a single time. The V and J genes are TRBV27 and TRBJ2-3; 7 nucleotides match TRBD2. The CDR3 consists of 17 residues. Germline-derived CDR1 and CDR2 are MNHEY and SMNVEV (reference sequence). The trim removed 6 bases at V and 1 base at J, leaving 13 bases unmatched. In nucleotides, the CDR3 is TGTGCCAGCAGACAGACCAGCGGGAAGGCGGGCACAGATACGCAGTATTTT. It encodes CASRQTSGKAGTDTQYF.

The V call is TRBV5-1, the J call TRBJ1-4; D not certain. The CDR3 length is 13 residues. Germline V gives CDR1 SGHRS, CDR2 YFSETQ. Trimming removed 4 bases from V and 6 bases from J, with 10 bases in between. The CDR3 is CASSPGSDEKLFF. The CDR3 nucleotides read TGCGCCAGCAGCCCCGGGTCGGATGAAAAACTGTTTTTT.

This clonotype has a count of ten or more. In nucleotides, the CDR3 is TGTGCCAGCAGTACCTACGGCAAGGAGACCCAGTACTTC. Translated, it gives CASSTYGKETQYF. This chain links TRBV25-1 with TRBJ2-5; D is undetermined. Germline CDR1 and CDR2: MGHDK and SYGVNS. The CDR3 sequence is 13 residues long. The germline V and J ends were trimmed by 5 bases and 5 bases, with 12 bases remaining between them.

The V gene is TRBV27, the J gene TRBJ2-2; TRBD2 matches 9 bases. The CDR3 has 17 amino acids. J gave up 4 bases and V 0 bases, and 6 bases lay outside the gene matches. Per germline, CDR1 MNHEY and CDR2 SMNVEV (reference sequence). CDR3 DNA: TGTGCCAGCAGTTTATCAATGCTAGCGGGAAGCACCGGGGAGCTGTTTTTT. This sequence encodes CASSLSMLAGSTGELFF.

The V and J genes are TRBV4-1 and TRBJ1-5, with D perhaps TRBD1 (6 bases). This CDR3 has 17 amino acids. The V end was cut by 0 bases, the J end by 2 bases, with 14 bases between. CDR1 and CDR2 from the germline V gene are MGHRA and YSYEKL. The CDR3, as DNA: TGCGCCAGCAGCCAAGATCACAGGGCGAGTGGCAATCAGCCCCAGCATTTT. Its protein is CASSQDHRASGNQPQHF.

This clonotype was seen only a few times. The CDR3 region is CSGLNREPGYGYTF. DNA for the CDR3: TGCAGCGGACTGAACAGGGAGCCTGGCTATGGCTACACCTTC. The chain recombines TRBV29-1 with TRBJ1-2, with a weak D call TRBD1 (6 bases). Deletions cut 7 bases from V and 4 bases from J, with 19 bases between. This CDR3 comprises 14 residues. Germline loops: CDR1 SQVTM, CDR2 ANQGSEA.

This clonotype was counted at least ten times. J is TRBJ1-1 and V is TRBV28; 7 nucleotides line up with TRBD1. J gave up 11 bases and V 4 bases, and 10 bases lay outside the gene matches. CDR3 length: 13 residues. Germline lookup yields CDR1 MDHEN and CDR2 SYDVKM. CDR3 DNA sequence: TGTGCCAGCAGTTCTGGGACAGTTGGTTTGGCTTTCTTT. Its protein product is CASSSGTVGLAFF.

This clonotype came up many times. V is TRBV28 and J is TRBJ1-1, with D unresolved. Germline V lookup: CDR1 MDHEN, CDR2 SYDVKM. The CDR3 has 13 amino acids. V dropped 2 bases and J dropped 4 bases, with 8 bases sitting between them. The CDR3 DNA reads TGTGCCAGCAGTTTAGCACGGACCACTGAAGCTTTCTTT. Translated, it gives CASSLARTTEAFF.

The chain carries TRBV29-1 and TRBJ2-2, with D possibly being TRBD1 (5 bases). This CDR3 is 11 amino acids long. Germline V gene lookup returns CDR1 SQVTM and CDR2 ANQGSEA. V was trimmed by 4 bases and J by 7 bases, leaving 7 bases between them. CDR3 loop: CSVGGGGELFF. In DNA, the CDR3 is TGCAGCGTTGGGGGCGGCGGGGAGCTGTTTTTT.